These 19 T cell receptor beta chains originate from one sample sequenced in a study of siplizumab effects on memory and regulatory T cells. As described, mixed lymphocyte reaction cells underwent coculture at 37°C for a duration of 5 to 6 days. Antigens for these TCRs are unknown. Sequencing used immunoSEQ multiplex PCR; TCRdb keeps in-frame clones, though not all of them. The repertoire includes roughly 11,000 clones, approximately 50% of them detected once, and roughly 34% sits in the top ten. Sequencing input: CFSE-low (dividing) CD8+ T cells sorted from an allogeneic mixed lymphocyte reaction. These receptors all stem from a human donor in good health; the cells came from an allogeneic mixed lymphocyte reaction. Some clones in this sample may be carry-over from other donors' samples.

The genes are TRBV4-1 and TRBJ1-2; D gene ambiguous. The CDR3 loop spans 13 amino acids. Germline CDR1 MGHRA, CDR2 YSYEKL. Trimming left V 6 bases short and J 4 bases short, with 12 bases between. This chain's CDR3 is CASSPVAGYGYTF. CDR3 bases: TGCGCCAGCAGTCCAGTAGCAGGCTATGGCTACACCTTC.

V and J are TRBV11-2 and TRBJ2-1, with D perhaps assigned TRBD1 or TRBD2 (5 bases each). The germline V gene has CDR1 SGHAT and CDR2 FQNNGV. V lost 4 bases and J lost 12, with 19 bases in between. The length of the CDR3 is 14 residues. CDR3 loop: CASSSLGRDRGQFF. Written as DNA, the CDR3 is TGTGCCAGCAGCTCCCTCGGCCGGGACCGAGGGCAGTTCTTC.

The V gene is TRBV7-3, the J gene TRBJ1-4; D is unclear. CDR3 length equals 12 residues. Germline V lookup: CDR1 SGHTA, CDR2 FQGTGA. Trimming stripped 9 bases from V and 7 bases from J, with 12 bases between. CDR3 DNA: TGTGCCAGTGAGGGAACGGCTGAAAAACTGTTTTTT. This translates into CASEGTAEKLFF.

The chain uses TRBV7-9 and TRBJ2-5, with D maybe TRBD2 (5 bases). This CDR3 comprises 18 residues. Trimming stripped 7 bases from V and 4 bases from J, with 28 bases between. Germline loops: CDR1 SEHNR, CDR2 FQNEAQ (reference sequence). Here the CDR3 reads CASNNLRPDSRWLETQYF. The CDR3, as DNA: TGTGCCAGCAACAACCTTCGGCCGGACTCTCGGTGGTTAGAGACCCAGTACTTC.

The chain uses TRBV10-3 and TRBJ2-3, with no clear D. Germline V CDR1 and CDR2: ENHRY, SYGVKD. V shed 4 bases and J shed 4 bases, with 9 bases lying between them. The length of the CDR3 is 13 residues. CDR3 bases: TGTGCCATCAGTGGGGTTTCAGCAGATACGCAGTATTTT. This codes for CAISGVSADTQYF.

By share, this clone counts as medium-sized. V usage is TRBV5-4 and J usage is TRBJ1-1; TRBD1 might be the D (6 bases). CDR3 length equals 15 residues. Germline V gene lookup returns CDR1 SGHNT and CDR2 YYREEE (reference sequence). Deletions cut 0 bases from V and 3 bases from J, with 12 bases between. This chain's CDR3 is CASSLDTGWYTEAFF. DNA for the CDR3: TGTGCCAGCAGCTTGGATACAGGGTGGTACACTGAAGCTTTCTTT.

The chain is built from TRBV2 and TRBJ2-1, with D maybe TRBD2 (6 bases). V lost 6 bases to trimming and J lost 2 bases, with 14 bases between them. Germline CDR1 SNHLY, CDR2 FYNNEI. The CDR3 runs 15 residues. The CDR3 coding sequence is TGTGCCAGCAGCTTAGAGGTAGCGGCCTACAATGAGCAGTTCTTC. Encoded protein: CASSLEVAAYNEQFF.

The chain employs TRBV6-6 and TRBJ2-5, with D possibly matching TRBD2 (5 bases). V was clipped by 5 bases and J by 1 base, with 8 bases between them. The CDR3 is 13 residues long. Germline values: CDR1 MNHNY, CDR2 SVGAGI (reference sequence). The CDR3 region is CASSVGVQETQYF. The CDR3 nucleotides read TGTGCCAGCAGTGTCGGGGTCCAAGAGACCCAGTACTTC.

The CDR3 here is CASSLYLTYNEQFF. CDR3 sequence (DNA): TGTGCCAGCAGTTTGTACTTAACCTACAATGAGCAGTTCTTC. V is TRBV27 and J is TRBJ2-1, with D unclear. Germline V gene data show CDR1 as MNHEY and CDR2 as SMNVEV (reference sequence). The CDR3 length is 14 residues. V was pared by 3 bases and J by 2 bases, with 8 bases between.

The gene calls are TRBV9 and TRBJ1-2; no definite D call. The V end lost 6 bases, the J end lost 2 bases, and 8 bases lay between the germline ends. The length of the CDR3 is 12 residues. Germline V gives CDR1 SGDLS, CDR2 YYNGEE. The chain's CDR3 is CASIKGNYGYTF. The CDR3 bases are TGTGCCAGCATAAAGGGCAACTATGGCTACACCTTC.

V usage is TRBV7-2 and J usage is TRBJ2-1, with 8 nucleotides matching TRBD2. The germline CDR1 and CDR2 sequences are SGHTA and FQGNSA. The CDR3 covers 17 residues. Trimming at V came to 2 bases and at J to 3 bases, leaving 9 bases not matched to a gene. The CDR3 here is CASSLIFSGSIYNEQFF. CDR3 nucleotides: TGTGCCAGCAGCTTAATCTTCAGCGGGAGTATCTACAATGAGCAGTTCTTC.

The chain employs TRBV6-1 and TRBJ2-1; 12 nucleotides agree with TRBD1. The germline V gene has CDR1 MNHNS and CDR2 SASEGT. V lost 8 bases, J lost 9 bases, and 5 bases stayed unmatched. This CDR3 is built from 13 residues. The CDR3 sequence is CASSGQGASEQFF. CDR3 bases: TGTGCCAGCTCGGGACAGGGGGCAAGTGAGCAGTTCTTC.

V and J are TRBV9 and TRBJ1-1, with D perhaps matching TRBD1 (5 bases). Trimming shortened V by 2 bases and J by 4 bases, and 12 bases separated the two germline ends. The CDR3 length is 14 residues. Germline V CDR1 and CDR2: SGDLS, YYNGEE. CDR3 sequence reads: CASSVSTASTEAFF. In DNA, the CDR3 is TGTGCCAGCAGCGTCTCGACAGCTAGCACTGAAGCTTTCTTT.

This chain links TRBV7-8 with TRBJ2-7; TRBD1 or TRBD2 may be the D gene (7 bases each). With 5 bases removed from V and 4 bases from J, the gap between germline ends came to 12 bases. There are 13 residues in the CDR3. Germline assignment: CDR1 SGHVS and CDR2 FQNEAQ. The CDR3 sequence: CASSIRGGYEQYF. CDR3 nucleotide sequence: TGTGCCAGCAGCATCAGGGGGGGTTACGAGCAGTACTTC.

J is TRBJ2-3 and V is TRBV9; D unresolved. The CDR3 is 14 residues long. Trimming took off 5 bases at V and 6 bases at J, with 16 bases between the two ends. Germline loops: CDR1 SGDLS, CDR2 YYNGEE. The CDR3 nucleotides are TGTGCCAGCAGTCCTCCTTACCGTAAGGATACGCAGTATTTT. Translated, it gives CASSPPYRKDTQYF.

This clone was observed a few times. V is TRBV7-3 and J is TRBJ2-1, with 8 bases fitting TRBD2. CDR3 length: 17 residues. Germline CDR1 SGHTA, CDR2 FQGTGA. Trimming removed 1 base from V and 0 bases from J; junction bases left unmatched: 5. The CDR3 DNA sequence: TGTGCCAGCAGCTTAAGGACAGCGGGAGACTCCTACAATGAGCAGTTCTTC. It codes for CASSLRTAGDSYNEQFF. The entire variable domain, with the rest obtained from reference TRBV7-3 and TRBJ2-1, is as follows: GAGVSQTPSNKVTEKGKYVELRCDPISGHTALYWYRQSLGQGPEFLIYFQGTGAADDSGLPNDRFFAVRPEGSVSTLKIQRTERGDSAVYLCASSLRTAGDSYNEQFFGPGTRLTVL.

The chain carries TRBV7-9 and TRBJ2-1; maybe TRBD1 (6 bases). CDR1 is SEHNR, CDR2 FQNEAQ, per germline (reference sequence). The length of the CDR3 is 11 residues. The CDR3 is CAGGFMNEQFF. In nucleotides, the CDR3 is TGTGCAGGGGGTTTTATGAATGAGCAGTTCTTC.

The chain combines TRBV7-9 with TRBJ2-5; 8 positions agree with TRBD1. Germline V gene sequence: CDR1 SEHNR, CDR2 FQNEAQ (reference sequence). With 5 bases clipped from V and 5 bases from J, the junction kept 7 bases outside the gene matches. The CDR3 contains 14 residues. The CDR3 coding sequence is TGTGCCAGCAGCCCAGGGACAGGAGGTGAGACCCAGTACTTC. It is translated as CASSPGTGGETQYF.

By proportion, this clone is medium-sized. The V and J genes are TRBV27 and TRBJ1-1, with D unclear. Trimming left V 4 bases short and J 0 bases short, with 6 bases between. Germline CDR1 MNHEY, CDR2 SMNVEV (reference sequence). The CDR3 runs 13 residues. CDR3 sequence: CASSSGLNTEAFF. Here the CDR3 DNA reads TGTGCCAGCAGTTCTGGACTGAACACTGAAGCTTTCTTT.